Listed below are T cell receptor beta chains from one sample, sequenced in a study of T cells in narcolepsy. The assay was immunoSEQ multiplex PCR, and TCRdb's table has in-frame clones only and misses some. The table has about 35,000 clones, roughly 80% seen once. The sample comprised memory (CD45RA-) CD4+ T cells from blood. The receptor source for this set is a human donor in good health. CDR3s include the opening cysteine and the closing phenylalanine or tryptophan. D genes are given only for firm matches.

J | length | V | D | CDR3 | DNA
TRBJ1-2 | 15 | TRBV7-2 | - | CASSPGGGGAYGYTF | TGTGCCAGCAGCCCCGGTGGAGGGGGAGCCTATGGCTACACCTTC
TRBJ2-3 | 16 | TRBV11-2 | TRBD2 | CASSLDSGIHADTQYF | TGTGCCAGCAGCTTAGATAGCGGGATTCATGCAGATACGCAGTATTTT
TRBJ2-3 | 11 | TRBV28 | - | CASSRADTQYF | TGTGCCAGCAGTAGAGCAGATACGCAGTATTTT
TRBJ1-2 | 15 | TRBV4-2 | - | CASSQDPTELYGYTF | TGTGCCAGCAGCCAAGATCCGACAGAACTATATGGCTACACCTTC
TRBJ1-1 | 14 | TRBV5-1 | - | CASNLNGVNTEAFF | TGCGCCAGCAACTTAAACGGGGTGAACACTGAAGCTTTCTTT
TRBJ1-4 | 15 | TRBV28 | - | CASSFRDLRDTGLFF | TGTGCCAGCAGCTTCCGAGATCTGCGGGATACCGGGCTGTTTTTT
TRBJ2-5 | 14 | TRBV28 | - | CASSPSTSEETQYF | TGTGCCAGCAGTCCATCGACGAGCGAGGAGACCCAGTACTTC
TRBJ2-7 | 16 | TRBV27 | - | CASSLPPGRGYYEQYF | TGTGCCAGCAGTTTACCCCCGGGCAGGGGCTACTACGAGCAGTACTTC
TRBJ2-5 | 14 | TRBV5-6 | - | CASSLGRGAKTQYF | TGTGCCAGCAGCTTGGGAAGGGGGGCAAAGACCCAGTACTTC
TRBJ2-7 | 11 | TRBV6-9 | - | CASSNRVEQYF | TGTGCCAGCAGTAACAGGGTCGAGCAGTACTTC